Below are 13 T cell receptor beta chains sequenced from a single sample in a study of T cell responses to AZD1222 COVID-19 vaccine. Generated by immunoSEQ multiplex PCR, the TCRdb table keeps only in-frame clones and is missing some. The table includes about 180,000 clones, about 90% detected once. Sequenced here: peripheral blood, sampled 28 days after the second dose of the MenACWY control vaccine. These receptors came from an adult who received the MenACWY meningococcal vaccine as a control.

This chain joins TRBV19 and TRBJ2-3; 10 bases are a match to TRBD2. The CDR3 has 17 residues. Losses at the gene ends were 3 bases for V and 4 bases for J; bases not matched to a gene: 10. Germline V gives CDR1 LNHDA, CDR2 SQIVND (reference sequence). The CDR3 DNA reads TGTGCCAGTAGTATTGCCCCTCCTAGCGGGAGCCCAGATACGCAGTATTTT. This encodes CASSIAPPSGSPDTQYF.

The chain combines TRBV18 with TRBJ1-2; 7 bases fit TRBD1. There are 15 residues in the CDR3. Germline CDR1 and CDR2: KGHSH and LQKENI. With 3 bases clipped from V and 3 bases from J, the junction kept 7 bases outside the gene matches. The CDR3 reads CASSPNKGADYGYTF. The CDR3 DNA reads TGTGCCAGCTCACCGAACAAGGGGGCGGACTATGGCTACACCTTC.

The chain employs TRBV27 and TRBJ2-7; TRBD2 matches at 11 bases. CDR3 length: 16 amino acids. The germline V gene encodes CDR1 MNHEY and CDR2 SMNVEV (reference sequence). With V trimmed by 6 bases and J by 0 bases, 7 bases remained unmatched. The CDR3 coding sequence is TGTGCCAGCAGAATTTTAACTAGCGGGAGCTCCTACGAGCAGTACTTC. This translates into CASRILTSGSSYEQYF.

The chain carries TRBV18 and TRBJ2-5, with 7 bases matching TRBD1. With 3 bases clipped from V and 2 bases from J, the junction kept 6 bases outside the gene matches. This CDR3 has 15 amino acids. CDR1 and CDR2 (germline): KGHSH, LQKENI. The CDR3 spells CASSPPSRGQETQYF. CDR3 in DNA: TGTGCCAGCTCACCCCCTTCCAGGGGGCAAGAGACCCAGTACTTC. The whole variable domain, filled in from reference TRBV18 and TRBJ2-5, reads NAGVMQNPRHLVRRRGQEARLRCSPMKGHSHVYWYRQLPEEGLKFMVYLQKENIIDESGMPKERFSAEFPKEGPSILRIQQVVRGDSAAYFCASSPPSRGQETQYFGPGTRLLVL.

The V call is TRBV10-3, the J call TRBJ2-2, with TRBD2 as a possible D gene (5 bases). The CDR3 is 15 residues long. CDR1 and CDR2 (germline): ENHRY, SYGVKD. Deletions cut 11 bases from V and 5 bases from J, with 21 bases between. The CDR3 DNA follows: TGTGCCGTGGGTCAAAGGGAGTCGTGGACCGGGGAGCTGTTTTTT. Protein sequence: CAVGQRESWTGELFF.

The chain recombines TRBV24-1 with TRBJ2-3; TRBD1 agrees at 8 bases. The CDR3 covers 14 residues. With 4 bases clipped from V and 5 bases from J, the junction kept 4 bases outside the gene matches. Germline CDR1 and CDR2: KGHDR and SFDVKD. Written as DNA, the CDR3 is TGTGCCACCAGTGAGCAGGGGGCGGGAGATACGCAGTATTTT. Its protein is CATSEQGAGDTQYF.

The chain couples TRBV28 to TRBJ1-5; 7 positions match TRBD1. Germline CDR1 and CDR2: MDHEN and SYDVKM. The CDR3 is made up of 14 amino acids. Germline trimming cut 5 bases from V and 7 bases from J; bases unmatched to any gene: 8. The CDR3 spells CASSLTGLKQPQHF. The DNA of the CDR3 is TGTGCCAGCAGTCTGACAGGGTTAAAACAGCCCCAGCATTTT.

The chain joins TRBV10-1 to TRBJ1-1; D perhaps matches TRBD1 (6 bases). Between the trimmed V and J ends, which lost 8 bases and 4 bases, there was a span of 14 bases. This CDR3 spans 13 amino acids. Looked up from germline, CDR1 is WNHNN and CDR2 is SYGVQD (reference sequence). The CDR3 loop is CASRQGTGTEAFF. DNA of the CDR3: TGCGCCAGCCGTCAGGGGACCGGCACTGAAGCTTTCTTT.

The V call is TRBV28, the J call TRBJ2-3; D not resolved. Germline loops: CDR1 MDHEN, CDR2 SYDVKM. CDR3 length: 15 amino acids. With 4 bases removed from V and 0 bases from J, the gap between germline ends came to 11 bases. The chain's CDR3 is CASSWSTTSTDTQYF. Written as DNA, the CDR3 is TGTGCCAGCAGTTGGTCGACAACTAGCACAGATACGCAGTATTTT. Full variable domain (remainder filled in from reference TRBV28 and TRBJ2-3): DVKVTQSSRYLVKRTGEKVFLECVQDMDHENMFWYRQDPGLGLRLIYFSYDVKMKEKGDIPEGYSVSREKKERFSLILESASTNQTSMYLCASSWSTTSTDTQYFGPGTRLTVL.

DNA for the CDR3: TGCGCCAGCAGCCAAGAAACCCCGCGAGCTAGCGGGAACAATGAGCAGTTCTTC. Protein: CASSQETPRASGNNEQFF. The chain employs TRBV4-1 and TRBJ2-1; 9 bases match TRBD2. Germline CDR1 MGHRA, CDR2 YSYEKL. V lost 0 bases, J lost 5 bases, and 11 bases stayed unmatched. The CDR3 extends over 18 amino acids.

The chain is built from TRBV5-1 and TRBJ2-1; 8 nucleotides agree with TRBD1. The CDR3 loop spans 16 amino acids. Germline CDR1 and CDR2: SGHRS and YFSETQ. Losses at the gene ends were 1 base for V and 4 bases for J; bases not matched to a gene: 7. CDR3 amino acids: CASSLSAGGIYNEQFF. The CDR3 DNA reads as TGCGCCAGCAGCTTGAGTGCAGGGGGCATATACAATGAGCAGTTCTTC.

V and J are TRBV29-1 and TRBJ2-1; TRBD1 aligns across 7 bases. The CDR3 covers 14 residues. V was clipped by 5 bases and J by 4 bases; unmatched bases: 8. Germline V CDR1 and CDR2: SQVTM, ANQGSEA. This CDR3 reads CSVIGAGGYNEQFF. CDR3 nucleotides: TGCAGCGTTATTGGGGCAGGGGGTTACAATGAGCAGTTCTTC.

The V call is TRBV2, the J call TRBJ1-1; TRBD1 aligns across 9 bases. This CDR3 region has 12 residues. J was trimmed by 7 bases and V by 6 bases; bases with no gene match: 3. The V gene's germline CDR1 is SNHLY and CDR2 FYNNEI. CDR3 nucleotides: TGTGCCAGCAGCACAGGGGGCGGTGAAGCTTTCTTT. Translating gives CASSTGGGEAFF.